This T cell receptor beta chain was documented in a study of CD8 T cells in Susac syndrome. With random hexamers, reverse transcription was performed on about 0.45 to 1 ug of RNA. Multiplex immunoSEQ PCR targeted 54 Vbeta and 13 Jbeta TCR beta segments. TCRdb reprocessed the immunoSEQ multiplex PCR reads with MiXCR, giving one entry per CDR3 protein. Counted here are over 200,000 distinct CDR3 sequences, approximately 95% occurring once; the ten biggest clones make up around 0.08%. Sequencing targeted TCR beta in blood CD8+ and CD4+ T cells. FACS enriched CD8+ TEMRA cells, while bulk CD8+ and CD4+ were negatively isolated. The CDR3 covers 13 residues. The ends were cut back, 6 bases at V and 8 bases at J, with 16 bases in the middle. Germline V gives CDR1 DFQATT, CDR2 SNEGSKA (reference sequence).

The receptor comes from a human donor with multiple sclerosis. This rearrangement joins TRBV20-1 to TRBJ1-4; tentative D call: TRBD1 (5 bases). Sequencing input: CD4+ T cells from PBMCs. This chain's CDR3 is CSAAGTEEEKLFF. CDR3 coding DNA: TGCAGTGCAGCCGGGACCGAGGAGGAAAAACTGTTTTTT.